The 7 T cell receptor beta chains below all came from one sample that was sequenced in a study of patients and donors after allogeneic stem cell transplantation. MiXCR was run by TCRdb on the RT-PCR reads, yielding one entry per CDR3 protein. Here the sample spans over 350,000 distinct CDR3 sequences, 16% being singletons. Sequenced material: blood, either unsorted or a sorted T cell fraction (not recorded which). All receptors come from a human donor who was either an allogeneic HSCT recipient or a stem cell or donor lymphocyte infusion donor (not recorded which). It is not recorded whose cells these are; they may come from a transplant donor.

The V call is TRBV6-5, the J call TRBJ2-1; possibly TRBD1 for D (7 bases). This CDR3 spans 15 amino acids. Trimming left V 2 bases short and J 4 bases short, with 12 bases between. Germline lookup yields CDR1 MNHEY and CDR2 SVGAGI. The CDR3 DNA follows: TGTGCCAGCAGTTACGGAGGGACAGCTTACAATGAGCAGTTCTTC. Translating gives CASSYGGTAYNEQFF.

This clonotype has more than one count but fewer than ten. The chain is built from TRBV29-1 and TRBJ2-2; TRBD1 aligns across 7 bases. Trimming cost V 6 bases and J 2 bases; bases outside gene matches: 12. The length of the CDR3 is 16 residues. The germline V gene encodes CDR1 SQVTM and CDR2 ANQGSEA. For the CDR3, the DNA is TGCAGCGTCAGGGGCAACCTAGGGGGCAACACCGGGGAGCTGTTTTTT. Its translation is CSVRGNLGGNTGELFF.

This clonotype occurred a few times. The J gene is TRBJ1-4, the V gene TRBV4-1, with 7 bases that match TRBD1. The germline gives CDR1 MGHRA, CDR2 YSYEKL. This CDR3 comprises 15 residues. Trimming took 4 bases from V and 8 from J; bases not matched to a gene: 10. The chain's CDR3 is CASSRPTGYREKLFF. Written as DNA, the CDR3 is TGCGCCAGCAGCCGCCCGACAGGGTATCGAGAAAAACTGTTTTTT.

The chain employs TRBV4-1 and TRBJ1-6; D is uncertain. In germline, CDR1 is MGHRA, CDR2 YSYEKL. The V and J ends lost 3 bases and 7 bases respectively, with 16 bases between them. This CDR3 is built from 16 residues. The CDR3, as DNA: TGCGCCAGCAGCCACGACTTAGCTTATATGAATTCACCCCTCCACTTT. Amino acids: CASSHDLAYMNSPLHF.

V is TRBV7-2 and J is TRBJ1-6, with D unresolved. V gave up 6 bases and J gave up 9 bases, with 18 bases separating them. CDR3 size: 15 residues. Germline assignment: CDR1 SGHTA and CDR2 FQGNSA. The CDR3 nucleotides read TGTGCCAGCAGTCGAGACGGCGGTTGGATTTCACCCCTCCACTTT. Protein: CASSRDGGWISPLHF.

Ten or more counts support this clonotype. The V gene is TRBV11-3, the J gene TRBJ1-1, with D tentatively TRBD1 (5 bases). The V end lost 0 bases, the J end lost 2 bases, and 10 bases lay between the germline ends. This CDR3 is built from 15 residues. The germline V gene encodes CDR1 SGHNT and CDR2 YENEEA. CDR3: CASSLDGTLNTEAFF. DNA of the CDR3: TGTGCCAGCAGCTTAGACGGGACTCTCAACACTGAAGCTTTCTTT. Full variable domain (remainder filled in from reference TRBV11-3 and TRBJ1-1): EAGVVQSPRYKIIEKKQPVAFWCNPISGHNTLYWYLQNLGQGPELLIRYENEEAVDDSQLPKDRFSAERLKGVDSTLKIQPAELGDSAVYLCASSLDGTLNTEAFFGQGTRLTVV.

The table lists this clonotype with a few counts. The CDR3 DNA follows: TGTGCCAGCAGCCAAGATCCCGGGACAGCCTACGAGCAGTACTTC. This gives the protein CASSQDPGTAYEQYF. The V and J genes are TRBV14 and TRBJ2-7, with 7 bases fitting TRBD1. With 0 bases clipped from V and 2 bases from J, the junction kept 4 bases outside the gene matches. The CDR3 has 15 amino acids. Germline V gene sequence: CDR1 SGHDN, CDR2 FVKESK.